The 18 T cell receptor beta chains given below trace back to one sample, sequenced in a study of blood T cell repertoires in COVID-19. Generated by immunoSEQ multiplex PCR, the TCRdb table keeps only in-frame clones and is missing some. The sample shows roughly 80,000 clones, around 81% of them seen only once. Input material: peripheral blood. The receptors originated from a human donor in a cohort sampled during active COVID-19.

V gene TRBV9 combines with J gene TRBJ2-3; a possible D gene is TRBD2 (6 bases). This CDR3 is 14 amino acids long. In germline, CDR1 is SGDLS, CDR2 YYNGEE. The V end lost 4 bases, the J end lost 2 bases, and 11 bases lay between the germline ends. The CDR3 here is CASSPGTSTDTQYF. In DNA form, the CDR3 reads TGTGCCAGCAGCCCCGGGACTTCCACAGATACGCAGTATTTT.

The sample holds a few counts of this clone. The chain carries TRBV5-4 and TRBJ2-5; 10 positions match TRBD1. CDR3 size: 15 residues. CDR1 is SGHNT, CDR2 YYREEE, per germline (reference sequence). Trimming cost V 4 bases and J 5 bases; bases outside gene matches: 8. The DNA of the CDR3 is TGTGCCAGCAGCACGGGACAGGGGTTGTTTGAGACCCAGTACTTC. Translated: CASSTGQGLFETQYF.

V is TRBV27 and J is TRBJ2-2; the match to TRBD2 covers 7 bases. Losses at the gene ends were 2 bases for V and 6 bases for J; bases not matched to a gene: 9. This CDR3 spans 16 amino acids. CDR1 is MNHEY, CDR2 SMNVEV, per germline (reference sequence). The CDR3 loop reads CASSLRGGPYSGELFF. The CDR3 bases are TGTGCCAGCAGTTTAAGGGGAGGGCCTTATTCCGGGGAGCTGTTTTTT.

The chain combines TRBV18 with TRBJ1-1, with D uncertain. This CDR3 is built from 15 residues. Trimming pared 0 bases from V and 3 bases from J, leaving 11 bases between. Germline lookup yields CDR1 KGHSH and CDR2 LQKENI. The CDR3 here is CASSPPTGWDTEAFF. In nucleotides, the CDR3 is TGTGCCAGCTCACCACCGACGGGGTGGGACACTGAAGCTTTCTTT.

V is TRBV30 and J is TRBJ1-1, with D maybe TRBD1 (5 bases). Germline V gene sequence: CDR1 GTSNPN, CDR2 SVGIG (reference sequence). V was clipped by 2 bases and J by 6 bases, with 19 bases between them. CDR3 size: 15 residues. In DNA, the CDR3 is TGTGCCTGGAGTTTAATGGGGGGAACGAAGCCTGAAGCTTTCTTT. It yields the protein CAWSLMGGTKPEAFF.

The chain carries TRBV5-1 and TRBJ1-6, with 9 bases identical to TRBD1. Germline V gene data show CDR1 as SGHRS and CDR2 as YFSETQ. The CDR3 covers 16 residues. J gave up 7 bases and V 4 bases, and 9 bases lay outside the gene matches. Here the CDR3 reads CASSVDGTGLNSPLHF. In DNA, the CDR3 is TGCGCCAGCAGCGTCGATGGGACAGGGTTGAATTCACCCCTCCACTTT.

The chain joins TRBV7-3 to TRBJ2-7; possibly TRBD1 for D (6 bases). Germline loops: CDR1 SGHTA, CDR2 FQGTGA. The CDR3 is made up of 14 amino acids. V was pared by 6 bases and J by 0 bases, with 12 bases between. The CDR3 reads CASSKGGDSYEQYF. Here the CDR3 DNA reads TGTGCCAGCAGTAAAGGGGGTGACTCCTACGAGCAGTACTTC.

This clone was recorded once. This chain links TRBV6-5 with TRBJ2-3, with D possibly being TRBD2 (5 bases). CDR1 is MNHEY, CDR2 SVGAGI, per germline. The V gene lost 6 bases and the J gene lost 3 bases, with 10 bases spanning the gap. The CDR3 runs to 13 residues. CDR3 loop: CASRSGYTDTQYF. In DNA form, the CDR3 reads TGTGCCAGCAGATCGGGGTATACAGATACGCAGTATTTT.

The chain joins TRBV7-3 to TRBJ2-2, with 9 nucleotides matching TRBD2. Trimming removed 3 bases from V and 6 bases from J; junction bases left unmatched: 2. Germline V gene data show CDR1 as SGHTA and CDR2 as FQGTGA. The CDR3 extends over 14 amino acids. The CDR3 here is CASSLRGGPGELFF. The CDR3 DNA sequence: TGTGCCAGCAGCTTGCGGGGGGGCCCCGGGGAGCTGTTTTTT. Using reference TRBV7-3 and TRBJ2-2 for the parts outside the CDR3, the full variable domain is GAGVSQTPSNKVTEKGKYVELRCDPISGHTALYWYRQSLGQGPEFLIYFQGTGAADDSGLPNDRFFAVRPEGSVSTLKIQRTERGDSAVYLCASSLRGGPGELFFGEGSRLTVL.

V usage is TRBV27 and J usage is TRBJ2-3, with 7 bases that match TRBD2. This CDR3 region has 16 residues. V lost 6 bases, J lost 6 bases, and 15 bases stayed unmatched. CDR1 is MNHEY, CDR2 SMNVEV, per germline (reference sequence). CDR3 bases: TGTGCCAGCAGCCGAATCTTTGCGGGAGTGGGTGATACGCAGTATTTT. It yields the protein CASSRIFAGVGDTQYF.

The chain employs TRBV2 and TRBJ2-5; 12 positions match TRBD2. CDR1 is SNHLY and CDR2 is FYNNEI in the germline V gene. The CDR3 is 16 residues long. Germline trimming cut 6 bases from V and 4 bases from J; bases unmatched to any gene: 9. The CDR3 DNA reads TGTGCCAGCAGCCACGGTACTAGCGGGAGGTTAGAGACCCAGTACTTC. Translated: CASSHGTSGRLETQYF.

This clone occurred a few times. The chain uses TRBV7-7 and TRBJ2-2, with 7 bases lining up with TRBD1. CDR3 size: 13 residues. The J segment lost 7 bases and the V segment lost 4 bases, leaving 3 bases of the junction unmatched. Germline V gene lookup returns CDR1 SSHAT and CDR2 FNYEAQ (reference sequence). The CDR3 bases are TGTGCCAGCAGCTCGACAGGGTTCGGGGAGCTGTTTTTT. Translation: CASSSTGFGELFF.

The rearrangement links TRBV10-3 to TRBJ2-1, with 7 bases matching TRBD2. Trimming at V came to 8 bases and at J to 7 bases, leaving 5 bases not matched to a gene. Germline V gives CDR1 ENHRY, CDR2 SYGVKD. This CDR3 has 12 residues. DNA of the CDR3: TGTGCCATCGACGGGGGGTCGAATGAGCAGTTCTTC. Residues: CAIDGGSNEQFF.

In this sample, this clone turned up a few times. J is TRBJ2-3 and V is TRBV11-3; 8 bases match TRBD2. The length of the CDR3 is 15 residues. V lost 7 bases and J lost 6; bases outside the gene matches: 12. CDR1 is SGHNT, CDR2 YENEEA, per germline. This chain's CDR3 is CASNPSGSAADTQYF. CDR3 nucleotide sequence: TGTGCCAGCAACCCCAGCGGGAGCGCAGCGGATACGCAGTATTTT.

The rearrangement joins TRBV3-1 (or the pseudogene TRBV3-2) to TRBJ1-1; D not resolved. V lost 6 bases and J lost 0, with 8 bases in between. This CDR3 region has 13 residues. Per the germline V gene, CDR1 is LGHDT and CDR2 is YNNKEL (reference sequence). CDR3 loop: CASSPKLNTEAFF. Here the CDR3 DNA reads TGTGCCAGCAGTCCTAAGCTGAACACTGAAGCTTTCTTT.

The J gene is TRBJ2-6, the V gene TRBV14; D unclear. The ends were cut back, 0 bases at V and 10 bases at J, with 7 bases in the middle. The germline V gene has CDR1 SGHDN and CDR2 FVKESK. The CDR3 has 13 amino acids. In DNA, the CDR3 is TGTGCCAGCAGCCAAGATACCAGAAACGTCCTGACTTTC. Encoded protein: CASSQDTRNVLTF.

This clone was seen a single time. The chain joins TRBV7-2 to TRBJ2-2, with 7 bases matching TRBD1. Germline loops: CDR1 SGHTA, CDR2 FQGNSA. The CDR3 consists of 16 residues. The junction had 10 bases not matched to a gene; V was cut back by 5 bases and J by 4 bases. CDR3 residues: CASSPYRGRVTGELFF. As DNA, the CDR3 is TGTGCCAGCAGCCCTTACAGGGGAAGGGTCACCGGGGAGCTGTTTTTT.

The chain has TRBV5-4 and TRBJ2-1, with 7 bases identical to TRBD1. Unmatched junction bases numbered 8, after V lost 6 bases and J lost 5 bases. This CDR3 spans 14 amino acids. Per germline, CDR1 SGHNT and CDR2 YYREEE (reference sequence). CDR3: CASKMGQMNNEQFF. The CDR3 coding sequence is TGTGCCAGCAAGATGGGACAGATGAACAATGAGCAGTTCTTC. Full variable domain (outside the CDR3, taken from reference TRBV5-4 and TRBJ2-1): ETGVTQSPTHLIKTRGQQVTLRCSSQSGHNTVSWYQQALGQGPQFIFQYYREEENGRGNFPPRFSGLQFPNYSSELNVNALELDDSALYLCASKMGQMNNEQFFGPGTRLTVL.